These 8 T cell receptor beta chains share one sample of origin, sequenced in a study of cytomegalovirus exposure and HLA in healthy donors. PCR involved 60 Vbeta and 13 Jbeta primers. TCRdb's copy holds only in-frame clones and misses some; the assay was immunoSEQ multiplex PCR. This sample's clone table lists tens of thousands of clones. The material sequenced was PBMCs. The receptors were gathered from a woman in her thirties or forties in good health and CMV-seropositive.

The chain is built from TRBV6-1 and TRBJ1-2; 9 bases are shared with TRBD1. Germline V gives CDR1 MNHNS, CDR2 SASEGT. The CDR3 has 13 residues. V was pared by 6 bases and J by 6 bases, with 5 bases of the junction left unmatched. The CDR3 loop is CASRGTGIDGYTF. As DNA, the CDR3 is TGTGCCAGCAGAGGGACAGGGATCGATGGCTACACCTTC.

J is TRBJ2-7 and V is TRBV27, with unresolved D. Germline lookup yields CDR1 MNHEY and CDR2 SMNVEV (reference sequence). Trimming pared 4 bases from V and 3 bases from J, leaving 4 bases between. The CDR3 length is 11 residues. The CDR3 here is CASSSHYEQYF. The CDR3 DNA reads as TGTGCCAGCAGTTCCCACTACGAGCAGTACTTC.

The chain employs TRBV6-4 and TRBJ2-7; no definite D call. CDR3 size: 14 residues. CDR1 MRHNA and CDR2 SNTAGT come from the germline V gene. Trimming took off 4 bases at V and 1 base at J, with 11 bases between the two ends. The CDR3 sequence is CASSVSSDSYEQYF. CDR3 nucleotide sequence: TGTGCCAGCAGTGTTTCCAGTGATTCCTACGAGCAGTACTTC.

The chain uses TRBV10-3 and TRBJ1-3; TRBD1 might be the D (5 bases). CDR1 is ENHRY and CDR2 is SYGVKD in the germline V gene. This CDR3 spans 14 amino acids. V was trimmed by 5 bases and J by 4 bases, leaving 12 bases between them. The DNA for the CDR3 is TGTGCCATCAGTCCGGACATCACAGGAAACACCATATATTTT. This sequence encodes CAISPDITGNTIYF.

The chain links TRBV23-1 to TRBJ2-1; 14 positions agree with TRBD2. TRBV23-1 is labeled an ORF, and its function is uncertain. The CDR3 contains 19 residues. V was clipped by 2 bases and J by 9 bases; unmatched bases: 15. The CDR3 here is CASSQLRITTSGGVGEQFF. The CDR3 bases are TGCGCCAGCAGTCAACTACGCATCACGACTAGCGGGGGGGTTGGTGAGCAGTTCTTC.

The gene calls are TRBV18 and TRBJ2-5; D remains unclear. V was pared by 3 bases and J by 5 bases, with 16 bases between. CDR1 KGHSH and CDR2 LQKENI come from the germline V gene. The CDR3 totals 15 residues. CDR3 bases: TGTGCCAGCTCACCCTCAAGAAGGAGCGAGGAGACCCAGTACTTC. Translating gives CASSPSRRSEETQYF.

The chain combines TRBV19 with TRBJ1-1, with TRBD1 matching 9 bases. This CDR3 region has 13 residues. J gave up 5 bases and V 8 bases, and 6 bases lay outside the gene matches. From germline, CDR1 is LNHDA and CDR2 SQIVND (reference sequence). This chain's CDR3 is CASHDRGFTEAFF. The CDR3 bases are TGTGCCAGTCATGACAGGGGGTTTACTGAAGCTTTCTTT.

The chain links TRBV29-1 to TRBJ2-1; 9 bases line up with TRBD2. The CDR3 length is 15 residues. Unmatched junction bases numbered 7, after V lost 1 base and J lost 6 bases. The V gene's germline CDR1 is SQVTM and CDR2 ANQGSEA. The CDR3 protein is CSVEAGRGGPNEQFF. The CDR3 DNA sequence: TGCAGCGTTGAAGCAGGGCGGGGGGGCCCCAATGAGCAGTTCTTC.